The sequence of this TCR beta chain was determined in a study of T cell responses to AZD1222 COVID-19 vaccine. Study-level findings and limits: In all cases, repertoires were sampled only after the peak T cell response. There were mostly white British donors and more females than males, and clonal diversity was possibly underestimated. The study identified only five to seven AZD1222 recipients as seropositive at baseline.

The V gene end was trimmed by 5 bases and the J gene end by 7 bases; junction bases not matched to a gene: 6. The CDR3 sequence is 15 residues long. The germline CDR1 and CDR2 sequences are SGHTA and FQGTGA. Samples with a second dose at about 4 or about 12 weeks were pooled together. Method: immunoSEQ multiplex PCR; TCRdb's copy keeps in-frame clones and lacks some. The sample lists 120,000 or so clones, around 90% occurring once. Notes on this clone: Its specificity is not known.

This material consisted of peripheral blood, taken 28 days after the second AZD1222 dose. This sequence was found in an adult who received the AZD1222 COVID-19 vaccine. The rearrangement joins TRBV7-3 to TRBJ1-6; 9 positions agree with TRBD1. The CDR3 protein is CASSPSGQGNSPLHF. The DNA of the CDR3 is TGTGCCAGCAGCCCATCCGGACAGGGGAATTCACCCCTCCACTTT.